This T cell receptor beta chain was sequenced during a study of beta chain features in type 1 diabetes. Comment on this clone: Its specificity is unknown.

Overall study results and limits: Amplification by PCR could prefer shorter templates, with the same effect in patients and controls. Cells with high TCR expression could be over-represented when cDNA is sequenced.

The CDR3 consists of 12 residues. V lost 5 bases and J 4 bases, leaving 8 bases between the germline ends. The germline CDR1 and CDR2 sequences are MNHEY and SVGAGI. Expressed TCRB transcripts were sequenced because the isolated RNA had all been reverse transcribed beforehand. Profiling relied on immunoSEQ multiplex PCR, and the TCRdb table lists in-frame clones only, not all of them. This table holds approximately 200,000 clones, over 8.5% found once. The TCR sequence derives from a woman aged 18-30 years in good health. This chain connects TRBV6-5 to TRBJ1-2; unclear D gene. What was sequenced was naive CD4+ T cells from blood. The CDR3 loop is CASSEQIYGYTF. DNA for the CDR3: TGTGCCAGCAGTGAACAGATCTATGGCTACACCTTC.